This T cell receptor beta chain was captured in a study of blood T cell repertoires in COVID-19. Source study methods: Reference gene primer amplification gave nucleated cell count estimates. Produced via immunoSEQ multiplex PCR; TCRdb's table is partial and in-frame only. The V and J calls and clone size come from that table; D and trimming were worked out from the DNA. This sample has some 380,000 clones, with about 87% found just once. The trim removed 7 bases at V and 0 bases at J, leaving 5 bases unmatched. This CDR3 is 15 amino acids long. Germline CDR1 MNHEY, CDR2 SVGAGI. This TCR derives from a man younger than 40 who had recovered from COVID-19. Sequencing was carried out using PBMCs or T cells enriched from blood (not recorded which). The chain is built from TRBV6-5 and TRBJ1-2; TRBD1 agrees at 10 bases. Here the CDR3 reads CASIGQGGTNYGYTF. CDR3 DNA sequence: TGTGCCAGCATAGGACAGGGGGGAACTAACTATGGCTACACCTTC.